Listed here are 20 T cell receptor beta chains from one sample, sequenced in a study. TCRdb passed the 5' RACE reads through MiXCR, listing each CDR3 protein once. The repertoire holds 35,000 to 50,000 distinct CDR3 sequences, with approximately 30% as singletons. The sample comprised tumor-infiltrating memory CD4+ T cells sorted from the breast tumor. As to subset: memory CD4+ T cells, CD4+CD45RO+CD25-. The receptors derive from a female donor with breast cancer.

This clonotype was counted a few times. The V and J genes are TRBV4-2 and TRBJ2-3; 9 nucleotides match TRBD2. The V segment lost 0 bases and the J segment 6 bases; nucleotides outside the gene matches: 10. CDR1 is LGHNA and CDR2 is YNFKEQ in the germline V gene. This CDR3 comprises 17 residues. Written as DNA, the CDR3 is TGTGCCAGCAGCCAAGATGGAGCGGGAGGCGGAGGGGATACGCAGTATTTT. It codes for CASSQDGAGGGGDTQYF.

This clonotype has more than one count but fewer than ten. The chain joins TRBV20-1 to TRBJ2-1; TRBD2 matches 10 bases. V was pared by 0 bases and J by 2 bases, with 1 base of the junction left unmatched. CDR1 is DFQATT and CDR2 is SNEGSKA in the germline V gene (reference sequence). This CDR3 has 15 residues. The CDR3 protein is CSARELAGAYNEQFF. Here the CDR3 DNA reads TGCAGTGCTAGAGAGCTAGCGGGGGCCTACAATGAGCAGTTCTTC.

This clonotype was detected once. This chain links TRBV28 with TRBJ2-3, with D unresolved. The CDR3 covers 14 residues. Germline V CDR1 and CDR2: MDHEN, SYDVKM. V gave up 7 bases and J gave up 0 bases, with 11 bases separating them. The CDR3: CASIQAVSTDTQYF. As DNA, the CDR3 is TGTGCCAGCATCCAGGCTGTGAGCACAGATACGCAGTATTTT.

By sample fraction, this clonotype is medium-sized. The chain recombines TRBV4-1 with TRBJ2-7; D is possibly TRBD1 (6 bases). V was trimmed by 1 base and J by 7 bases, leaving 20 bases between them. The CDR3 contains 16 residues. From germline, CDR1 is MGHRA and CDR2 YSYEKL. The CDR3 sequence: CASSQATGHPEREQYF. The CDR3 nucleotides are TGCGCCAGCAGCCAAGCTACGGGACACCCCGAGAGGGAGCAGTACTTC.

This clonotype has only a few counts. CDR3 protein: CASSQANGDRDIQYF. The CDR3 nucleotides read TGCGCCAGCAGCCAAGCGAACGGGGATAGAGACATTCAGTACTTC. The chain couples TRBV4-1 to TRBJ2-4; D perhaps matches TRBD2 (5 bases). From germline, CDR1 is MGHRA and CDR2 YSYEKL. The CDR3 consists of 15 residues. Trimming took off 1 base at V and 8 bases at J, with 15 bases between the two ends.

The CDR3 region has the DNA TGCGCCAGCAGCTTACTGGGAGCCCAAGAGACCCAGTACTTC. It codes for CASSLLGAQETQYF. This chain connects TRBV5-1 to TRBJ2-5, with D possibly TRBD2 on 5 matching bases. Germline V gene lookup returns CDR1 SGHRS and CDR2 YFSETQ. This CDR3 has 14 residues. Trimming shortened V by 2 bases and J by 1 base, and 9 bases separated the two germline ends. Variable domain in full (rest from reference TRBV5-1 and TRBJ2-5): KAGVTQTPRYLIKTRGQQVTLSCSPISGHRSVSWYQQTPGQGLQFLFEYFSETQRNKGNFPGRFSGRQFSNSRSEMNVSTLELGDSALYLCASSLLGAQETQYFGPGTRLLVL.

On this clonotype: In this CDR3 the conserved last residue, phenylalanine or tryptophan, is missing, so a read error is likely. This chain joins TRBV7-9 and TRBJ2-3; 7 bases are a match to TRBD1. Trimming took 8 bases from V and 0 from J; bases not matched to a gene: 2. In germline, CDR1 is SEHNR, CDR2 FQNEAQ (reference sequence). There are 13 residues in the CDR3. The CDR3 loop reads CASGQESTDTQYS. As DNA, the CDR3 is TGTGCCAGCGGACAGGAGAGCACAGATACGCAGTATTCT.

This clonotype was observed a handful of times. The CDR3, as DNA: TGCGCCAGCAGCCCGGACAGGGACTACGAGCAGTACTTC. It encodes CASSPDRDYEQYF. The gene calls are TRBV5-1 and TRBJ2-7; 8 positions match TRBD1. V was clipped by 4 bases and J by 3 bases; unmatched bases: 3. The length of the CDR3 is 13 residues. The germline CDR1 and CDR2 sequences are SGHRS and YFSETQ.

Ten or more counts support this clonotype. This chain connects TRBV6-2 or TRBV6-3 to TRBJ1-5; D might be TRBD1 (6 bases). CDR3 length: 16 residues. Trimming left V 2 bases short and J 6 bases short, with 17 bases between. Germline V CDR1 and CDR2: MNHEY, SVGEGT. CDR3 loop: CASSYLPRGAGQPQHF. The CDR3 DNA sequence: TGTGCCAGCAGTTACCTCCCGCGGGGGGCCGGTCAGCCCCAGCATTTT.

The J gene is TRBJ2-7, the V gene TRBV13, with TRBD2 matching over 7 bases. Germline CDR1 and CDR2: PRHDT and FYEKMQ (reference sequence). The CDR3 runs to 16 residues. Unmatched junction bases numbered 11, after V lost 0 bases and J lost 6 bases. The CDR3 DNA reads as TGTGCCAGCAGCTTAGGCCCTCGGGGGAGGGCGGGCGAGCAGTACTTC. This sequence encodes CASSLGPRGRAGEQYF.

The chain links TRBV9 to TRBJ2-1; TRBD2 matches 14 bases. The CDR3 length is 19 residues. The J segment lost 2 bases and the V segment lost 2 bases, leaving 9 bases of the junction unmatched. The V gene's germline CDR1 is SGDLS and CDR2 YYNGEE. The CDR3 region has the DNA TGTGCCAGCAGCGTTACCGGGACTAGCGGGAGTGGGACCTACAATGAGCAGTTCTTC. Its translation is CASSVTGTSGSGTYNEQFF.

This clonotype was detected only once. The rearrangement links TRBV20-1 to TRBJ2-1, with D perhaps matching TRBD2 (5 bases). Germline V CDR1 and CDR2: DFQATT, SNEGSKA (reference sequence). The ends were cut back, 1 base at V and 10 bases at J, with 17 bases in the middle. The CDR3 extends over 14 amino acids. CDR3 protein: CSARVRRTSGEQFF. The CDR3 nucleotides read TGCAGTGCTAGAGTTCGGAGGACCTCTGGCGAGCAGTTCTTC.

This clonotype was counted many times. The V call is TRBV25-1, the J call TRBJ2-7; D gene ambiguous. Trimming left V 1 base short and J 4 bases short, with 11 bases between. The germline CDR1 and CDR2 sequences are MGHDK and SYGVNS. The CDR3 extends over 14 amino acids. The CDR3 sequence is CASSESGPGYEQYF. The CDR3 nucleotides are TGTGCCAGCAGTGAATCTGGCCCCGGATACGAGCAGTACTTC.

The table lists this clonotype with a few counts. V usage is TRBV9 and J usage is TRBJ2-3; TRBD2 agrees at 7 bases. The length of the CDR3 is 15 residues. Germline lookup yields CDR1 SGDLS and CDR2 YYNGEE. The V gene end was trimmed by 0 bases and the J gene end by 4 bases; junction bases not matched to a gene: 5. In DNA, the CDR3 is TGTGCCAGCAGCGTAGATGGGAGGGGCCCAGATACGCAGTATTTT. Encoded protein: CASSVDGRGPDTQYF.

The sample holds a few counts of this clonotype. This chain joins TRBV9 and TRBJ2-3; 7 nucleotides align to TRBD1. The junction had 12 bases not matched to a gene; V was cut back by 4 bases and J by 4 bases. Germline lookup yields CDR1 SGDLS and CDR2 YYNGEE. The CDR3 is 16 residues long. CDR3 region: CASSQRTGGFADTQYF. CDR3 in DNA: TGTGCCAGCAGCCAAAGGACAGGAGGATTTGCAGATACGCAGTATTTT.

V is TRBV10-2 and J is TRBJ2-5; TRBD2 matches at 10 bases. Germline V lookup: CDR1 WSHSY, CDR2 SAAADI. Germline trimming cut 7 bases from V and 5 bases from J; bases unmatched to any gene: 4. The length of the CDR3 is 13 residues. The CDR3 sequence is CASTSGSRETQYF. DNA for the CDR3: TGCGCCAGCACTAGCGGGAGCCGGGAGACCCAGTACTTC.

In regard to this clonotype: The junction departs from the called germline gene at one end, perhaps through a read error. The chain recombines TRBV20-1 with TRBJ2-3, with 9 nucleotides matching TRBD1. In germline, CDR1 is DFQATT, CDR2 SNEGSKA (reference sequence). The CDR3 covers 13 residues. CDR3 in amino acids: CSAQRTGADTQYF. CDR3 DNA sequence: TGCAGTGCCCAGAGGACAGGGGCAGATACGCAGTATTTC.

This clonotype was found once. This chain joins TRBV20-1 and TRBJ1-2; TRBD1 might be the D (5 bases). Per the germline V gene, CDR1 is DFQATT and CDR2 is SNEGSKA (reference sequence). Trimming removed 5 bases at V and 4 bases at J, with 14 bases between. This CDR3 is 13 amino acids long. CDR3 in amino acids: CSADGGRSYGYTF. The CDR3, as DNA: TGCAGTGCTGATGGGGGACGAAGCTATGGCTACACCTTC.

In its sample, this clonotype was seen a few times. The chain combines TRBV12-3 or TRBV12-4 with TRBJ1-3; the D is unclear. The CDR3 spans 15 residues. Trimming shortened V by 1 base and J by 0 bases, and 7 bases separated the two germline ends. CDR3 nucleotides: TGTGCCAGCAGTTTAGGCGCAACCTCTGGAAACACCATATATTTT. Residues: CASSLGATSGNTIYF.

The genes are TRBV28 and TRBJ1-6, with D perhaps TRBD1 (5 bases). V lost 8 bases and J lost 10, with 15 bases in between. In germline, CDR1 is MDHEN, CDR2 SYDVKM. The CDR3 spans 13 residues. In DNA, the CDR3 is TGTGCCAGCTTGGGCCGGGGCGGGTCACCCCTCCACTTT. This gives the protein CASLGRGGSPLHF.